This T cell receptor beta chain was obtained from a study of CXCR3-negative and CXCR3-positive naive CD8 T cells. The study, taken as a whole, reports: Surface CD5 was comparable between naive subsets; TCR strength was inferred from TRB CDR3 properties. More hydrophobic TRB CDR3s occurred in CXCR3-positive than in CXCR3-negative naive cells.

It was by 5' RACE with UMI labels that the TRB cDNA libraries were prepared. TCRdb reworked the 5' RACE reads into one entry per CDR3 protein, no DNA. Its listing shows 100,000 to 150,000 distinct CDR3 sequences. The CDR3 totals 13 residues. CDR1 and CDR2 (germline): SQVTM, ANQGSEA. Researchers reported sorting every CD8+ T cell subset in triplicate, around 300,000 cells per sort. On this clonotype itself: The antigen remains unidentified.

The chain employs TRBV29-1 and TRBJ2-7; no DNA is available, so the TRBD1 call from TCRdb remains unchecked. The clonotype comes from a human donor in good health. Some clones in this sample may be carry-over from other donors' samples. The sample consisted of naive CXCR3+ CD8+ T cells from blood. Subset of the sample: CD45RO-CCR7+CD27+CD95- naive CD8+ T cells expressing CXCR3 (TNR3+). The CDR3 reads CSVYKGSVYEQYF.